This TCR beta chain stems from a study of cytomegalovirus exposure and HLA in healthy donors (dated by TCRdb to the late 2010s). Regarding the research as a whole: According to an earlier analysis of a few hundred of the donors, about 170 million T cells yielded 120 million or so unique TCR beta sequences and about 300 Gb of sequence data. About five DR-DQ haplotypes were handled as single units for association and clustering because linkage in the cohort was strong. All discovery cohort repertoires had been generated using a single sequencing platform. Of the 398 genotyped donors, 65% to 90% were placed in the genetic ancestry cluster associated with self-reported Caucasian donors. Class I and class II HLA loci were covered by the typing at four-digit resolution. To decide whether each TCR beta V gene segment behaved as functional or pseudogenic, an earlier analysis of nearly 600 of the donors relied on high-throughput TCR beta sequencing. Donor age, sex, ethnicity and CMV serostatus were compiled together with the repertoire data. Approximately 300 gigabases of sequencing data and around 80 million unique TCR sequences made up an early release that covered under 750 HLA-typed donors. The study was designed to test whether signatures of past pathogen exposure could be identified by cataloging public T cell receptors. Across about 370 genotyped donors of the cohort, an average of roughly 200,000 unique TCR beta nucleotide sequences per donor were sequenced, and roughly 20% of those sequences were non-productive. The study profiled the T cell repertoires of approximately 700 subjects by immunosequencing and related them to cytomegalovirus serostatus. A later genetic analysis used genome-wide SNP genotypes for about 60% of the roughly 700 donors, treating that subset as a discovery cohort. Rather than drawing on any new phenotypic data, the later analysis identified candidate immune exposures from TCR beta sequences and the way those sequences occurred across donors. The study combined high-throughput TCR immunosequencing, statistical association of individual TCRs with disease status, and machine learning to predict cytomegalovirus infection status. A separate validation cohort of over 95 different subjects was used in addition to the approximately 640-subject first cohort. Typing coverage differed by locus: A, B, C, DRB1 and DQB1 were typed in about 620-640 donors, DQA1 in 522, DPA1 in around 610, and DPB1 in 450 to 490. A later analysis re-analyzed previously published TCR beta repertoires from roughly 600 donors and added high-resolution HLA genotyping to study TCR occurrence patterns.

On this clone: What this receptor recognizes is not known. No much larger clonotype is one base removed from it; base qualities were not supplied.

The cohort consisted of fewer than 700 healthy bone marrow donors. At the time of sampling, all cohort members were nominally healthy, though unrecorded immune exposures were likely present. The donor tested CMV seronegative and was one of the 352 seronegative cohort members. A peripheral blood sample was provided by each donor, and peripheral blood mononuclear cells were used for TCR beta sequencing. The Qiagen DNeasy Blood Extraction Kit was used to extract genomic DNA from the blood cell samples. CDR3 length: 14 amino acids, cysteine to phenylalanine. The entry retains the CDR3 DNA only, 42 bases that are in frame from base 1. The CDR1 and CDR2 encoded by the germline V gene are SNHLY and FYNNEI. The V end loses 6 bases and the J end loses 5 bases, and a stretch of 13 bases separates them. Library preparation used the immunoSEQ multiplex PCR assay. The multiplex PCR relied on a mix of 60 forward primers for TCR Vbeta segments and 13 reverse primers for TCR Jbeta segments. Amplification of the CDR3 region of rearranged TCR beta genes was performed with a multiplex PCR assay on genomic DNA. Amplified TCR beta libraries were sequenced as 87-base-pair reads on the Illumina HiSeq System. The authors' pipeline ran thus. A later analysis tallied 80 million to 95 million unique TCR beta chains across the 660 or so repertoires, and approximately 11 million of those chains were shared by two or more donors. Raw reads were error-corrected and collapsed into unique sequences by a nearest-neighbor algorithm in which closely related sequences were merged to remove PCR and sequencing errors. Alignment of CDR3 sequences to IMGT reference sequences was used to assign V, D and J gene segments. For a sequence to be retained, at least a six-nucleotide match to both a V gene segment and a J gene segment was required. Rearrangements were called productive when the CDR3 lacked stop codons and stayed in frame with V and J; all others were non-productive. Following IMGT convention, CDR3 was defined as the stretch from the second conserved V-encoded cysteine up to the conserved J-encoded phenylalanine. The earlier analysis of some 550 of the donors excluded any sequence lacking an unambiguous match to a single V gene segment. An earlier analysis of over 450 of the donors classified V segments as functional when productive rearrangements were above 56.7% and as segregating when the standard deviation between donors was above 5%. To diagnose cytomegalovirus status from the catalog of TCR beta chain sequences, a statistical classification framework was built. A later analysis assigned V and J genes by comparing TCR nucleotide sequences with IMGT/GENE-DB human TR gene sequences. The TCRdist pipeline was used in a later analysis to assign CDR3 sequences and most-parsimonious VDJ recombination scenarios. In a later analysis, each TCR beta chain was defined by its CDR3 amino acid sequence together with its V-gene family, and reads without a unique V-gene family were excluded. A later analysis removed roughly 590 highly shared, low-generation-probability nucleotide sequences to deal with suspected cross-contamination and a sequencing artifact. In a later analysis, a clonal expansion index was calculated for each public chain from normalized within-repertoire ranks of inferred template counts. A later analysis computed generation probabilities with a VDJ recombination model fitted to out-of-frame rearrangements, and checked the results against IGoR. In a later analysis, TCR-TCR, TCR-HLA and TCR-CMV co-occurrence was scored with hypergeometric tests, and a repertoire-size bias correction was applied to TCR pairs. A later analysis estimated false discovery rates by permuting HLA or CMV assignments 20 times. In a later analysis, co-occurring TCRs were grouped using DBSCAN, with TCRdist sequence similarity added in when clustering inside HLA-allele-positive subsets. Co-occurrence clustering excluded repertoires with fewer than 30,000 or more than 120,000 public chains, plus five with anomalous nucleotide sharing. TCRdb took this table from immuneACCESS and kept in-frame rearrangements with V and J called. Such tables lack part of the clones; where checked against another copy, unresolved V genes explain under half of the gap, and the rest is unexplained. That table is the source of V, J and clone size, and D and trimming were worked out from the DNA. Within this sample are around 150,000 clones, with roughly 80% of them counted one time only. The ten largest clones capture around 2.1% of the sample.

Findings and caveats that apply to the study as a whole: An association between a missense DCLRE1C variant and V-gene and J-gene trimming of TCR beta chains was found in a later genetic analysis and replicated in an independent cohort. Linkage disequilibrium might explain the correlated functional status among segregating V segments, but an unknown experimental factor could not be excluded. Cytomegalovirus status was reported to be diagnosed by the classifier with high specificity and sensitivity in both the original and validation cohorts. Most TCR sequences were observed very rarely across donors, whereas some public TCRs were present in many individuals. When HLA alleles, especially DR and DQ, strongly co-occurred, TCR associations were difficult to assign to individual alleles. Because HLA typing was unavailable for some donors at each locus, only the typed subset was used in association tests. Some IMGT-functional V segments, including TRBV6-2 and TRBV6-3, could not be distinguished by the 87-base-pair reads and were therefore excluded. The study listed 150 to 200 TCR beta chains as associated with cytomegalovirus. In a later analysis, around 17,000 TCR beta sequences were associated with specific HLA alleles at a false discovery rate of 0.05. In a later analysis, HLA-associated TCR beta chains showed more clonal expansion and lower generation probabilities than non-associated chains that were equally common. Only TCR beta chains were sequenced in this cohort, and the absence of alpha or paired-chain data limited detectable features. Presence/absence analyses assumed roughly uniform sequencing depth across donors, an assumption that may not hold. According to the authors, the approach could potentially be generalized to other disease states and immunological phenotypes. Compared with the roughly 700-donor mean, donors in an Asian-associated ancestry cluster had fewer N-insertions in productive TCRs, according to a later genetic analysis. A further reported finding was that TCR beta sequences accurately predicted the HLA-A and HLA-B alleles for most subjects in the first cohort. In a later analysis, TCR association rates were found to vary across HLA loci, with the most associated TCRs seen for DRB1 alleles and the fewest for HLA-C alleles. The earlier analysis of approximately 540 of the donors excluded 15 to 20 rarely observed V segments, including chromosome 9 orphons, because counts were too low. According to a later analysis, most CMV-associated TCR beta chains appeared to be HLA-restricted, and the HLA associations seemed to be driven largely by CMV exposure. In vitro tests confirmed that a few of the cytomegalovirus-associated TCR beta chains recognize cytomegalovirus antigens. For the cohort, immune exposure information was limited to CMV serostatus. A later analysis reported that several top co-occurrence clusters appeared linked to parvovirus B19, influenza, CMV and Epstein-Barr virus. A group of highly shared sequence variants was considered likely to be a technical artifact of the sequencing pipeline. In an earlier analysis of under 600 of the donors, most TCR beta V segments were observed in productive rearrangements about 87% or about 30% of the time, broadly matching IMGT annotations.

The TCR comes from a female donor in good health and CMV-seronegative. The chain is assembled from TRBV2 and TRBJ2-2; the D gene cannot be named for sure. The sample taken for sequencing was PBMCs. For the CDR3, the sequence is CASRVDIPTGELFF. The nucleotide sequence reads TGTGCCAGCAGGGTCGACATACCTACCGGGGAGCTGTTTTTT.